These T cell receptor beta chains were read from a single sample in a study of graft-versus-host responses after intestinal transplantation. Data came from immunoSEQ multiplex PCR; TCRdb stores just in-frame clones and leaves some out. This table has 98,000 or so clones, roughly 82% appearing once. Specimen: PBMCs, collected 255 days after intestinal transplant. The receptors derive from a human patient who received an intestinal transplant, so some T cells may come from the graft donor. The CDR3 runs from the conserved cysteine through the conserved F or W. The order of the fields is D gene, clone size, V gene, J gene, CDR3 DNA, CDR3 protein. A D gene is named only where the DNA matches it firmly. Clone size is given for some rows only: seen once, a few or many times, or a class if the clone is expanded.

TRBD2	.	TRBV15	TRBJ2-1	TGTGCCACCGGACTAGCGGGAGAAGGAGAGCAGTTCTTC	CATGLAGEGEQFF
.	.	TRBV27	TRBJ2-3	TGTGCCAGCAGTTTATCCGGCGATCGGGGAGATACGCAGTATTTT	CASSLSGDRGDTQYF
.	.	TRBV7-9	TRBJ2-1	TGTGCCAGCAGCTTAGTGGGGATTCTTGAGCAGTTCTTC	CASSLVGILEQFF
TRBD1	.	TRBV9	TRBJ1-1	TGTGCCAGCGGACAGGAGAACACTGAAGCTTTCTTT	CASGQENTEAFF
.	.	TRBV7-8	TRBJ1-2	TGTGCCACCAAGGGGCTTAAGGGGGGCTACACCTTC	CATKGLKGGYTF
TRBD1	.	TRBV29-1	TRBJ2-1	TGCAGCGTTTACTCTGGGACAGTAGATGAGCAGTTCTTC	CSVYSGTVDEQFF
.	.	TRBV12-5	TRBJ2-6	TGTGCTAGTGGTTCCCGATCTGGGGCCAACGTCCTGACTTTC	CASGSRSGANVLTF
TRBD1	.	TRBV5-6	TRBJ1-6	TGTGCCAGCAAGACAGGGGTGAATTCACCCCTCCACTTT	CASKTGVNSPLHF
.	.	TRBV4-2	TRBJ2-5	TGTGCCAGCAGCCAAGAGAGCGGCCCAGAGACCCAGTACTTC	CASSQESGPETQYF
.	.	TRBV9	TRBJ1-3	TGTGCCAGCAGCGTAGGGGACTCCTCTGGAAACACCATATATTTT	CASSVGDSSGNTIYF
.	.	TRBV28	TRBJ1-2	TGTGCCAGCAGTTTCGTAGGGCGCTATGGCTACACCTTC	CASSFVGRYGYTF
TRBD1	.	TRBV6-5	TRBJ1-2	TGTGCCAGCAGGACCGGGACAGGTGTCTATGGCTACACCTTC	CASRTGTGVYGYTF
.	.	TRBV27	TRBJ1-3	TGTGCCAGCAGTTCAGTTGCCGGAAACACCATATATTTT	CASSSVAGNTIYF
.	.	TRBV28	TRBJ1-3	TGTGCCAGCAGTTTAGAAACGGCCGGGTGGGGAAACACCATATATTTT	CASSLETAGWGNTIYF
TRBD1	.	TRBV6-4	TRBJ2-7	TGTGCCAGCAGTGAGGGGACAGGGGGCTACGAGCAGTACTTC	CASSEGTGGYEQYF
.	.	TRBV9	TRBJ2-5	TGTGCCAGCAGCGTCGGGGGACTGGTACAAGAGACCCAGTACTTC	CASSVGGLVQETQYF
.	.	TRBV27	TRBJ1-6	TGTGCCAGCAGCGCCAGGGTCGGCTCCTATAATTCACCCCTCCACTTT	CASSARVGSYNSPLHF
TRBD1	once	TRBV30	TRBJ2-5	TGTGCCTGGAGCGGACAGGGGGAGACCCAGTACTTC	CAWSGQGETQYF
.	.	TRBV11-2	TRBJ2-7	TGTGCCAGCAGCTTGAGACAGGCGACCTACGAGCAGTACTTC	CASSLRQATYEQYF
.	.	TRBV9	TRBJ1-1	TGTGCCAGCAGCGTAGCGGGGAACACTGAAGCTTTCTTT	CASSVAGNTEAFF
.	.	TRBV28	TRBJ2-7	TGTGCCAGCAGTTCATCGTTGGGCGGCCAGTCCTACGAGCAGTACTTC	CASSSSLGGQSYEQYF
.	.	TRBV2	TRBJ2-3	TGTGCCAGCAGTGCTGCCCCTTGGACAGATACGCAGTATTTT	CASSAAPWTDTQYF
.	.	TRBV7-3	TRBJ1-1	TGTGCCAGCAGCCTCGCCGGGGAGAACACTGAAGCTTTCTTT	CASSLAGENTEAFF
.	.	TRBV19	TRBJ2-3	TGTGCCAGTAGTATAGCGGGGGCAGGGGCAGATACGCAGTATTTT	CASSIAGAGADTQYF
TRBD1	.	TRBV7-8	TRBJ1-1	TGTGCCAGCAGCCCCAGGGGGGGCAGTTACACTGAAGCTTTCTTT	CASSPRGGSYTEAFF
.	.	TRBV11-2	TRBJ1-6	TGTGCCAGCAGCTTTTATCGTTCACCCCTCCACTTT	CASSFYRSPLHF
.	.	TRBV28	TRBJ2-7	TGTGCCAGCAGCCCTAGGGGTGGCGAGCAGTACTTC	CASSPRGGEQYF
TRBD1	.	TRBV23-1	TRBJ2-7	TGCGCCAGCATGAAGGACAGGGGGGGCGAGCAGTACTTC	CASMKDRGGEQYF
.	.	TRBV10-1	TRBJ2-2	TGCGCCAGCAGTGTTTGTTGCAGCGTGCCCACCGGGGAGCTGTTTTTT	CASSVCCSVPTGELFF
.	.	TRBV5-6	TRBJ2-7	TGTGCCAGCAGCCTCGGGACCCTACACTACGAGCAGTACTTC	CASSLGTLHYEQYF
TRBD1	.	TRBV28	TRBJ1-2	TGTGCCAGCGAGGACAGGGTCTATGGCTACACCTTC	CASEDRVYGYTF
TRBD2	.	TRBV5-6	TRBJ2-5	TGTGCCAGCAGCTGGGGGACTAGAGGGGTTCAGACCCAGTACTTC	CASSWGTRGVQTQYF
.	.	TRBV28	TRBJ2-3	TGTGCCAGCAGCTTATGGACAGAGATTAGCACAGATACGCAGTATTTT	CASSLWTEISTDTQYF
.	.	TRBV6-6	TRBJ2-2	TGTGCCAGCAGTTACTCGTGGCTCACCGGGGAGCTGTTTTTT	CASSYSWLTGELFF
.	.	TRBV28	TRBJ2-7	TGTGCCATACAAGCCCCAGGGAGCTCCTACGAGCAGTACTTC	CAIQAPGSSYEQYF
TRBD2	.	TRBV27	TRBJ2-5	TGTGCCAGCAGTTTTGTAGCGGGGGAAGAGACCCAGTACTTC	CASSFVAGEETQYF
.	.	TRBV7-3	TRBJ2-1	TGTGCCAGCAGCTTAAACCCCCGAGGGGGCTCCTACAATGAGCAGTTCTTC	CASSLNPRGGSYNEQFF
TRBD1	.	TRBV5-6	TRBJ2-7	TGTGCCAGCAGCCGTGGGACAGGGGATTCCGAGCAGTACTTC	CASSRGTGDSEQYF
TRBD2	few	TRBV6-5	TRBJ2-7	TGTGCCAGCAGTTACAGCGGGAGGGCCTACGAGCAGTACTTC	CASSYSGRAYEQYF
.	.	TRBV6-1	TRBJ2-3	TGTGTCACTCGGGCGGGACACACAGATACGCAGTATTTT	CVTRAGHTDTQYF
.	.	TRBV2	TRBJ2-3	TGTGCCAGCAGTGAGTGGACGCTCACAGATACGCAGTATTTT	CASSEWTLTDTQYF
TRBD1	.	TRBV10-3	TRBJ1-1	TGTGCCATCAATGGGAGCCCGACAGGGATAGTTGAAGCTTTCTTT	CAINGSPTGIVEAFF
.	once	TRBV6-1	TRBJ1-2	TGTGCCAGCAGTGATGCCCTTAGGGAGACGCCTAAAAATTATGGCTACACCTTC	CASSDALRETPKNYGYTF